The TCR beta chain described here comes from a study of T cell repertoires in cytomegalovirus infection. As for the study in general: Public TCR beta signatures marked donors with CMV infection and the matching HLA.

The table lists this clonotype with many counts. TCRdb re-analysed the reads in MiXCR, keeping a single row per CDR3 protein. This sample has 150,000 to 200,000 distinct CDR3 sequences; around 14% occur once, and the top ten carry around 27%. V lost 2 bases and J 4 bases, leaving 12 bases between the germline ends. The CDR3 runs to 15 residues. Material: PBMCs. This clonotype originated in a human donor in good health (CMV status not recorded). Some clones in this sample may be carry-over from other donors' samples. This chain connects TRBV12-3 or TRBV12-4 to TRBJ1-5; possible D gene TRBD1, 5 bases. The CDR3 nucleotides read TGTGCCAGCAGTTTACTCCCTACAGGAAATCAGCCCCAGCATTTT. As protein: CASSLLPTGNQPQHF.